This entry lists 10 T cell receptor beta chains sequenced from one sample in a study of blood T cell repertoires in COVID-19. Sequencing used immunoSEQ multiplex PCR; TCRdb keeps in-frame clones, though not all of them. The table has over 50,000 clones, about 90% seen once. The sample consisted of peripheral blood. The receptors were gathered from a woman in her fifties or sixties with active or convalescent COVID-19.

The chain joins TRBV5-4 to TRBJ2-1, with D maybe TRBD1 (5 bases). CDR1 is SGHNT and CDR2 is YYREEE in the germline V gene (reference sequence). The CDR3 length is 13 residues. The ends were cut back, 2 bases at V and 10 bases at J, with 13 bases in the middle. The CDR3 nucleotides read TGTGCCAGCAGCTTAAGGGGTTCGTGGGAGCAGTTCTTC. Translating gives CASSLRGSWEQFF.

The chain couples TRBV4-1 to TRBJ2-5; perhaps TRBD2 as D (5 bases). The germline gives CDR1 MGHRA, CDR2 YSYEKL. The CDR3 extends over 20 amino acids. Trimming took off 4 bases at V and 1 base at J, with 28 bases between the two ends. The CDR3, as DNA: TGCGCCAGCAGCCCCCCCGAAAGGGTTGTTGCGGGCGTGCCCCAAGAGACCCAGTACTTC. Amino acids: CASSPPERVVAGVPQETQYF.

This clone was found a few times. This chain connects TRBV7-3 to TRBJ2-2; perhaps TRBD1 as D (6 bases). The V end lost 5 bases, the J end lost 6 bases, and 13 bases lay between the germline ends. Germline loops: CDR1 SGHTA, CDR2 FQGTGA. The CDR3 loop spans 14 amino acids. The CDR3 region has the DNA TGTGCCAGCAGCCCAGGGGATGGGGCCGGGGAGCTGTTTTTT. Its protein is CASSPGDGAGELFF.

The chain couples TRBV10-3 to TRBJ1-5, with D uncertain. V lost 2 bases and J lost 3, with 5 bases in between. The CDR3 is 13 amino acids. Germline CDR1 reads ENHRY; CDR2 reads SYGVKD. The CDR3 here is CAISEGNNQPQHF. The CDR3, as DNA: TGTGCCATCAGTGAGGGCAACAATCAGCCCCAGCATTTT.

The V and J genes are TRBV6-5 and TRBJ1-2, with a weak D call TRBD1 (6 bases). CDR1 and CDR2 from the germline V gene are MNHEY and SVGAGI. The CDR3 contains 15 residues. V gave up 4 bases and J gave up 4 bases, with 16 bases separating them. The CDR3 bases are TGTGCCAGCAGTTCCCCACAGACAGGCCTCTATGGCTACACCTTC. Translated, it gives CASSSPQTGLYGYTF.

DNA for the CDR3: TGTGCCACCAGCAGCTACAATCAGCCCCAGCATTTT. Protein: CATSSYNQPQHF. The chain carries TRBV15 and TRBJ1-5; no clear D. CDR3 length equals 12 residues. Germline loops: CDR1 LNHNV, CDR2 YYDKDF (reference sequence). V was clipped by 3 bases and J by 3 bases, with 3 bases between them.

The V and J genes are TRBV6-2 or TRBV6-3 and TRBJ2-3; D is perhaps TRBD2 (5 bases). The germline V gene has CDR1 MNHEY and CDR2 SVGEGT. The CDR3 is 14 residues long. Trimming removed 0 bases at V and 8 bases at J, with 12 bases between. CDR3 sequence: CASSYSGVVPTQYF. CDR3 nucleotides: TGTGCCAGCAGTTACTCCGGGGTCGTCCCTACGCAGTATTTT.

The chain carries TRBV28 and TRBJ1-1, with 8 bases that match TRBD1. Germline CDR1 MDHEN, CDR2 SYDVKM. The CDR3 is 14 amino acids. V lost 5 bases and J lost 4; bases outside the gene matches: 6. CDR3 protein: CASSLGQASTEAFF. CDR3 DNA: TGTGCCAGCAGTCTGGGACAGGCTAGCACTGAAGCTTTCTTT.

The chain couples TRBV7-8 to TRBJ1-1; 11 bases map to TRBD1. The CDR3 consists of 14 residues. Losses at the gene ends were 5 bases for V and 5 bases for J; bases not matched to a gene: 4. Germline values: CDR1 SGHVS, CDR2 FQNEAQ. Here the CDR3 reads CASSRDRGETEAFF. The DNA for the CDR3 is TGTGCCAGCAGCCGGGACAGGGGGGAAACTGAAGCTTTCTTT.

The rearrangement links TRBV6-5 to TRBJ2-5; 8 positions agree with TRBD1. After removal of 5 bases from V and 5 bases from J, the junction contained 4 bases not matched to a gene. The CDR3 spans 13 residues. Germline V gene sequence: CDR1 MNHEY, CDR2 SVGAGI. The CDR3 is CASSQGARETQYF. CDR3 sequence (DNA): TGTGCCAGCAGTCAGGGGGCTCGGGAGACCCAGTACTTC.